This T cell receptor (beta chain) originates from a study of shared clonotypes between healthy human individuals. Sequencing was performed with immunoSEQ multiplex PCR; in TCRdb, only in-frame clones are kept and a portion is missing. The sample carries about 2 million clones, over 85% recorded once. CD45RO-negative cells were positively selected for CCR7, leaving out terminally differentiated effector memory CD45RA+ cells. From germline, CDR1 is MNHEY and CDR2 SMNVEV (reference sequence). V dropped 7 bases and J dropped 6; count of bases not matched to a gene: 16. The CDR3 runs to 16 residues. The chain carries TRBV27 and TRBJ2-7; 9 nucleotides agree with TRBD1. The sample consisted of naive CD8+ T cells sorted from blood. The TCR was taken from a man younger than 35 in good health. The CDR3 sequence is CASTPTPGGQGGEQYF. CDR3 bases: TGTGCCAGCACCCCCACTCCAGGGGGACAGGGAGGCGAGCAGTACTTC.